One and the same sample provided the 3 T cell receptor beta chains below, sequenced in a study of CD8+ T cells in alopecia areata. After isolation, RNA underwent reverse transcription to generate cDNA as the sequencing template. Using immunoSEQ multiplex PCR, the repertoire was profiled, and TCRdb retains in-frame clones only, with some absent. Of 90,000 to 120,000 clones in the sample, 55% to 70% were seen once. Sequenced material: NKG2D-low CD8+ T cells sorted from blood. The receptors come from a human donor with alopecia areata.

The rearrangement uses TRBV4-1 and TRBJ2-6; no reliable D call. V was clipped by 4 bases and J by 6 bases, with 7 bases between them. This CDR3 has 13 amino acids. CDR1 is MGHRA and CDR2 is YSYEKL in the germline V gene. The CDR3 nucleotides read TGCGCCAGCAGCCCTCGGTTGGCCAACGTCCTGACTTTC. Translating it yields CASSPRLANVLTF.

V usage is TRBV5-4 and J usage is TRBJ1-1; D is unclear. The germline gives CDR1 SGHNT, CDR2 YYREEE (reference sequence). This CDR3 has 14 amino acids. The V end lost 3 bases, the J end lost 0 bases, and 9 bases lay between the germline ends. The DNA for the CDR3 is TGTGCCAGCAGCTCAGGTCCCATGAACACTGAAGCTTTCTTT. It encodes CASSSGPMNTEAFF.

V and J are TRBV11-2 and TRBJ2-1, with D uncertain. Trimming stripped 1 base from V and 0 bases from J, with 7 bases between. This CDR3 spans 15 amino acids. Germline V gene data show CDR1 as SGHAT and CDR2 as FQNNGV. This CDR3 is CASSLGASSYNEQFF. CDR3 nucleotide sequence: TGTGCCAGCAGCTTAGGCGCCAGCTCCTACAATGAGCAGTTCTTC.